The rows below give T cell receptor beta chains drawn from one sample of a study of cytomegalovirus exposure and HLA in healthy donors. Generated by immunoSEQ multiplex PCR, the TCRdb table keeps only in-frame clones and is missing some. The data contain tens of thousands of clones, around 77% of them singletons. Sequences were obtained from PBMCs. The source of these receptors is a young man in good health and CMV-seronegative. CDR3s include the opening cysteine and the closing phenylalanine or tryptophan. The order of the fields is D gene, J gene, clone size, CDR3 length, V gene, CDR3 protein, CDR3 DNA. A D gene is named only where the DNA matches it firmly. Some rows have no size entry. The others give once, few or many, or a class for an expanded clone.

>NA|TRBJ1-6|once|15|TRBV2
CASSEADRGDSPLHF
TGTGCCAGCAGTGAAGCAGATCGGGGTGATTCACCCCTCCACTTT
>TRBD1|TRBJ1-2|once|14|TRBV2
CASAETGTGYGYTF
TGTGCCAGCGCGGAGACAGGGACGGGCTATGGCTACACCTTC
>NA|TRBJ1-5|NA|13|TRBV6-1
CASSGQSNQPQHF
TGTGCCAGCAGTGGGCAGAGCAATCAGCCCCAGCATTTT
>TRBD2|TRBJ2-3|NA|16|TRBV6-1
CASSEGGTSGGDTQYF
TGTGCCAGCAGTGAAGGGGGGACTAGCGGTGGCGATACGCAGTATTTT
>TRBD2|TRBJ2-3|NA|18|TRBV27
CASSIPGTSGYRPDTQYF
TGTGCCAGCAGCATACCCGGGACTAGCGGGTATCGACCAGATACGCAGTATTTT
>NA|TRBJ1-1|NA|14|TRBV2
CASKMDNMNTEAFF
TGTGCCAGCAAAATGGACAACATGAACACTGAAGCTTTCTTT
>TRBD1|TRBJ1-2|few|15|TRBV7-9
CASSSRQGTKHGYTF
TGTGCCAGCAGCTCCAGACAGGGGACCAAACATGGCTACACCTTC
>TRBD1|TRBJ2-1|NA|16|TRBV28
CASTRPGQGSFNEQFF
TGTGCCAGCACCCGCCCGGGACAGGGGTCATTCAATGAGCAGTTCTTC
>NA|TRBJ2-7|once|12|TRBV30
CAWKLDSYEQYF
TGTGCCTGGAAACTAGACTCCTACGAGCAGTACTTC
>TRBD2|TRBJ2-7|NA|16|TRBV18
CASSSTSGGNPYEQYF
TGTGCCAGCTCATCGACTAGCGGGGGAAATCCTTACGAGCAGTACTTC
>NA|TRBJ2-7|NA|15|TRBV27
CASSSRGHLLYEQYF
TGTGCCAGCAGTTCCCGCGGACACCTCCTTTACGAGCAGTACTTC
>NA|TRBJ1-4|NA|16|TRBV7-8
CASSLSPTGNNEKLFF
TGTGCCAGCAGCTTAAGCCCTACAGGGAATAATGAAAAACTGTTTTTT
>TRBD1|TRBJ2-2|NA|17|TRBV7-6
CASSWARQGGDTGELFF
TGTGCCAGCAGTTGGGCCCGACAGGGGGGGGACACCGGGGAGCTGTTTTTT
>TRBD1|TRBJ1-5|NA|15|TRBV7-9
CASSLGQGGERPQHF
TGTGCCAGCAGCTTAGGACAGGGCGGTGAGCGGCCCCAGCATTTT
>NA|TRBJ2-1|NA|17|TRBV7-9
CSSSGSHLSSSYNEQFF
TGTTCCAGCAGCGGATCCCATTTGTCTAGCAGCTACAATGAGCAGTTCTTC
>TRBD2|TRBJ2-7|NA|16|TRBV7-9
CSSSPWRGTLTYEQYF
TGTTCCAGCAGCCCTTGGCGGGGGACCCTAACCTACGAGCAGTACTTC
>NA|TRBJ2-1|NA|15|TRBV11-3
CASSFFESSYNEQFF
TGTGCCAGCAGCTTTTTTGAGAGCTCCTACAATGAGCAGTTCTTC
>NA|TRBJ1-2|NA|15|TRBV19
CASSDNGIANYGYTF
TGTGCCAGTAGCGACAACGGCATAGCTAACTATGGCTACACCTTC